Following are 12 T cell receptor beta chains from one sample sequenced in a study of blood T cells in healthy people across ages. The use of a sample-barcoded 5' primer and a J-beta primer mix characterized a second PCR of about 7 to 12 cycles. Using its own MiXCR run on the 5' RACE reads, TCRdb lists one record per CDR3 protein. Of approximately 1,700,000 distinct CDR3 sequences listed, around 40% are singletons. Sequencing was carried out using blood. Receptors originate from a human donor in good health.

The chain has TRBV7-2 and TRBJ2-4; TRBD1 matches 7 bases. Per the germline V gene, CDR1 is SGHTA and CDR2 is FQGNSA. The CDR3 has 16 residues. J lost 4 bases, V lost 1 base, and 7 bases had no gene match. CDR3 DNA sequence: TGTGCCAGCAGCTTAGAGTGGGGGACAGATAAAAACATTCAGTACTTC. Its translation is CASSLEWGTDKNIQYF. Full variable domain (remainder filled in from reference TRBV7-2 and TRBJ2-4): GAGVSQSPSNKVTEKGKDVELRCDPISGHTALYWYRQSLGQGLEFLIYFQGNSAPDKSGLPSDRFSAERTGGSVSTLTIQRTQQEDSAVYLCASSLEWGTDKNIQYFGAGTRLSVL.

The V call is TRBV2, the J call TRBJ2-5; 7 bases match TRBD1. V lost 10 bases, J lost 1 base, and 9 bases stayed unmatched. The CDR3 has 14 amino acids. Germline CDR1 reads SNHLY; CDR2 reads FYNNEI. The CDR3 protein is CAIIPGQSQETQYF. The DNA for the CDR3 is TGTGCCATTATCCCGGGACAGTCCCAAGAGACCCAGTACTTC.

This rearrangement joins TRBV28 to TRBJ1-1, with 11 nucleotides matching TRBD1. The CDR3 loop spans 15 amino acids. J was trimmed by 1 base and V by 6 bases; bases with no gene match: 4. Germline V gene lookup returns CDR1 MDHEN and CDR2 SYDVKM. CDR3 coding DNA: TGTGCCAGCAGGGACAGGGGGCGCCGGAACACTGAAGCTTTCTTT. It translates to CASRDRGRRNTEAFF. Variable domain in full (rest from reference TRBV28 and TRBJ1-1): DVKVTQSSRYLVKRTGEKVFLECVQDMDHENMFWYRQDPGLGLRLIYFSYDVKMKEKGDIPEGYSVSREKKERFSLILESASTNQTSMYLCASRDRGRRNTEAFFGQGTRLTVV.

The CDR3 nucleotides read TGTGCCATCAGTGAGGATGGACAGGCCAATCAGCCCCAGCATTTT. Encoded protein: CAISEDGQANQPQHF. The chain links TRBV10-3 to TRBJ1-5, with 7 bases aligning to TRBD1. This CDR3 has 15 amino acids. J lost 3 bases, V lost 2 bases, and 4 bases had no gene match. The germline CDR1 and CDR2 sequences are ENHRY and SYGVKD.

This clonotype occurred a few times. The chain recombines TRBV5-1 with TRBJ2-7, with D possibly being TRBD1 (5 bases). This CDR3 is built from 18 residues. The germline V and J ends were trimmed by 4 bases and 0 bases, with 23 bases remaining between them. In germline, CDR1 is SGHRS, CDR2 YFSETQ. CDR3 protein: CASSLLGRELQSSYEQYF. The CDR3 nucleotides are TGCGCCAGCAGCCTCTTGGGCAGGGAACTTCAGAGCTCCTACGAGCAGTACTTC.

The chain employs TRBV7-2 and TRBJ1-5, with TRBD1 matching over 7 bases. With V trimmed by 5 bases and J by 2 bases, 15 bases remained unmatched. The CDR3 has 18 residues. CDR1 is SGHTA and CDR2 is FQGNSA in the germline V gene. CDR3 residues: CASSLGYRGVRGNQPQHF. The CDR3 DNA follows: TGTGCCAGCAGCCTGGGGTACAGGGGAGTTCGGGGCAATCAGCCCCAGCATTTT.

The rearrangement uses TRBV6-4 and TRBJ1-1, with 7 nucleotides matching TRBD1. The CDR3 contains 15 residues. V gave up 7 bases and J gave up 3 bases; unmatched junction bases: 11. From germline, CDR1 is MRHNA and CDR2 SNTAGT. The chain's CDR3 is CASTPPRDRHTEAFF. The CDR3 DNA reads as TGTGCCAGCACACCGCCCCGGGACAGACACACTGAAGCTTTCTTT.

The CDR3 spells CASSKETTGETQYF. The CDR3 DNA sequence: TGTGCCAGCAGTAAGGAGACCACAGGAGAGACCCAGTACTTC. The chain is built from TRBV12-3 or TRBV12-4 and TRBJ2-5; weak D call: TRBD1 (5 bases). V lost 5 bases, J lost 4 bases, and 14 bases lay in between. The CDR3 runs to 14 residues.

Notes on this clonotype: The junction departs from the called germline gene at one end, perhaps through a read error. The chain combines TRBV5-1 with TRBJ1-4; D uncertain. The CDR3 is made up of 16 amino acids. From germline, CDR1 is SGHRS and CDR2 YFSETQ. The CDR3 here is CASSARPPGLNEKRFF. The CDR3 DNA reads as TGCGCCAGCAGTGCAAGACCACCCGGACTTAATGAAAAACGGTTTTTT.

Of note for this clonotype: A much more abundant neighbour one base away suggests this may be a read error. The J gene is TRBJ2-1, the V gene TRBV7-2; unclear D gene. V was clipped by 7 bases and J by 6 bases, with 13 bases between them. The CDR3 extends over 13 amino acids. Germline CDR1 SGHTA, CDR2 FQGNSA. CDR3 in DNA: TGTGCCAGCAACTTTACAGAATTCAATGAGCAGTTCTTC. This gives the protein CASNFTEFNEQFF.

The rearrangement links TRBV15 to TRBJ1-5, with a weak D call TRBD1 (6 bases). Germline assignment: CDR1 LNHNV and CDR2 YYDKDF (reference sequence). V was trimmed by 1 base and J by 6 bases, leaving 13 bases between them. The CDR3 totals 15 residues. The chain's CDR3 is CATSRGRGEVQPQHF. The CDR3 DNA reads TGTGCCACCAGCAGAGGCAGGGGAGAAGTTCAGCCCCAGCATTTT.

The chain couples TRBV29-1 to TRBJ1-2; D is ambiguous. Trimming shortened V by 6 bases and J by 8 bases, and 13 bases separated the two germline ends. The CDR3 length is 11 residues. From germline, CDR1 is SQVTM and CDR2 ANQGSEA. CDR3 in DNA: TGCAGCGTGTCTACCGAACGCGGCTACACCTTC. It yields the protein CSVSTERGYTF.